This TCR beta chain originates from a study of blood T cell repertoires in COVID-19. Clones were read by immunoSEQ multiplex PCR, and TCRdb kept only the in-frame ones, dropping some. Of under 45,000 clones in the sample, roughly nine tenths were seen once. This CDR3 is built from 13 residues. Trimming removed 1 base from V and 8 bases from J, with 9 bases in between. Germline assignment: CDR1 SEHNR and CDR2 FQNEAQ (reference sequence). This TCR came from a woman older than 75 in a cohort sampled during active or convalescent COVID-19. Source material: peripheral blood. The chain has TRBV7-9 and TRBJ2-4, with unresolved D. As DNA, the CDR3 is TGTGCCAGCAGCTTAGTGGGTGCGGACATTCAGTACTTC. Translation gives CASSLVGADIQYF.